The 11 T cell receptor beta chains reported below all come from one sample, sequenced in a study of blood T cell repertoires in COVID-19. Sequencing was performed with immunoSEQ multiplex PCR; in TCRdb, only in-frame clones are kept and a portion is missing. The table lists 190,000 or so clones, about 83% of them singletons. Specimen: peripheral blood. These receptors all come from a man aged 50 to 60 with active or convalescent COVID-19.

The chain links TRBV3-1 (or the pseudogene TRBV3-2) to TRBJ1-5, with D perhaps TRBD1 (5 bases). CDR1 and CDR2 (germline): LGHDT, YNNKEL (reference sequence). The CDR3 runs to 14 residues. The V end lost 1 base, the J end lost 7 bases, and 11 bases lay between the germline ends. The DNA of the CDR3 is TGTGCCAGCAGCCAAGCAGGGAATAGACAGCCCCAGCATTTT. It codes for CASSQAGNRQPQHF.

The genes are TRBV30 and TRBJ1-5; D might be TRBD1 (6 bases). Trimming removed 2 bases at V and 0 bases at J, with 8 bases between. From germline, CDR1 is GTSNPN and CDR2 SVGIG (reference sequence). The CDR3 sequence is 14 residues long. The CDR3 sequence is CAWSRTASNQPQHF. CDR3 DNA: TGTGCCTGGAGTCGGACAGCTAGCAATCAGCCCCAGCATTTT.

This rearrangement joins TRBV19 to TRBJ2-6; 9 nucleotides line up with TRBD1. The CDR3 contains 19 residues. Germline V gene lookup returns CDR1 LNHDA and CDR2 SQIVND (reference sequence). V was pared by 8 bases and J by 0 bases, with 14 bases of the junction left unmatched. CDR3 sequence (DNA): TGTGCCAGTCGTTTTTTAGACCTACAGGGGGCCTCTGGGGCCAACGTCCTGACTTTC. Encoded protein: CASRFLDLQGASGANVLTF.

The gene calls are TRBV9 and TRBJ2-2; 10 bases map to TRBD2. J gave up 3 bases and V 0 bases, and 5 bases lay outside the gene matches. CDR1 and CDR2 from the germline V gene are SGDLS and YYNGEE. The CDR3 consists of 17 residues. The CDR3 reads CASSVEAGGRYTGELFF. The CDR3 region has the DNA TGTGCCAGCAGCGTAGAAGCGGGAGGGAGGTACACCGGGGAGCTGTTTTTT.

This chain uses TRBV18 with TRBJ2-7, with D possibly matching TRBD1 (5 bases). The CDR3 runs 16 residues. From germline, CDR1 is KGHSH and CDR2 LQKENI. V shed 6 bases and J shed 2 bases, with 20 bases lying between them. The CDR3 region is CASSRQQESITYEQYF. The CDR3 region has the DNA TGTGCCAGCTCGCGACAGCAAGAAAGTATTACCTACGAGCAGTACTTC.

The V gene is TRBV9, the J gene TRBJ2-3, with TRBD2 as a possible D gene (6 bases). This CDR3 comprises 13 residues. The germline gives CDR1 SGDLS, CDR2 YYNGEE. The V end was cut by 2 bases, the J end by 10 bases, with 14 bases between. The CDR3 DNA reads TGTGCCAGCAGCGTCGGGGTACTAGCCCCGCAGTATTTT. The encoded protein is CASSVGVLAPQYF.

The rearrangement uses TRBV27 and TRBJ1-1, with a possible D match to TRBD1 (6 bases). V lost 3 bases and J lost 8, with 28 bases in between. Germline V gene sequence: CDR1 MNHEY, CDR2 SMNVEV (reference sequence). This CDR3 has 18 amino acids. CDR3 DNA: TGTGCCAGCAGTTTGATCGGTTTACAGGGATCGTCTGGCAGGGAAGCTTTCTTT. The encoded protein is CASSLIGLQGSSGREAFF.

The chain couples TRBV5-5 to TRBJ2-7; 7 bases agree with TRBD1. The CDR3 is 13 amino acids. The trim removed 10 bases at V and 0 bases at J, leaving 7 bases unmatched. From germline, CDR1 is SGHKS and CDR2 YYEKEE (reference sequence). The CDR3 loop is CAASQGISYEQYF. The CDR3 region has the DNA TGTGCCGCCTCACAGGGGATCTCCTACGAGCAGTACTTC. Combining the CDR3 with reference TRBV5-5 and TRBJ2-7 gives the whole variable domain DAGVTQSPTHLIKTRGQQVTLRCSPISGHKSVSWYQQVLGQGPQFIFQYYEKEERGRGNFPDRFSARQFPNYSSELNVNALLLGDSALYLCAASQGISYEQYFGPGTRLTVT.

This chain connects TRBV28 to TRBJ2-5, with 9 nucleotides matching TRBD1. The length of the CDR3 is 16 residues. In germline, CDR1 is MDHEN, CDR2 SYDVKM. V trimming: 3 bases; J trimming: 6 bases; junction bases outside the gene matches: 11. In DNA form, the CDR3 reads TGTGCCAGCAGTTTCGGACAGGGGCGACGGAGGAAGACCCAGTACTTC. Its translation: CASSFGQGRRRKTQYF. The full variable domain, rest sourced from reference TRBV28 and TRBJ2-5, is DVKVTQSSRYLVKRTGEKVFLECVQDMDHENMFWYRQDPGLGLRLIYFSYDVKMKEKGDIPEGYSVSREKKERFSLILESASTNQTSMYLCASSFGQGRRRKTQYFGPGTRLLVL.

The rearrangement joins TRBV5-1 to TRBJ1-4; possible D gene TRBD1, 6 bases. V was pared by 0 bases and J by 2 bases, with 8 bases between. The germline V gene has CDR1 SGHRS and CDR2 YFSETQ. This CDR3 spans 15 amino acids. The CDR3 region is CASSLARGTNEKLFF. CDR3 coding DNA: TGCGCCAGCAGCTTGGCGAGGGGGACTAATGAAAAACTGTTTTTT.

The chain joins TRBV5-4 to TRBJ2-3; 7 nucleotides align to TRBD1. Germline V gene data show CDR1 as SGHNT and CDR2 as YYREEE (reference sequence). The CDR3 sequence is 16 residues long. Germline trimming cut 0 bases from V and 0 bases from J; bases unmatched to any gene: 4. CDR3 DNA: TGTGCCAGCAGCTTGGTAACAGGGGTAAGCACAGATACGCAGTATTTT. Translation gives CASSLVTGVSTDTQYF.